This T cell receptor (beta chain) appears in the sequencing data of a study of T cell responses to AZD1222 COVID-19 vaccine. The length of the CDR3 is 11 residues. Trimming left V 5 bases short and J 0 bases short, with 4 bases between. The germline gives CDR1 DFQATT, CDR2 SNEGSKA (reference sequence). A word on this clone: The target antigen is unknown.

Libraries were prepared by immunoSEQ multiplex PCR; TCRdb keeps only in-frame clonotypes and omits some of them. The sample consists of tens of thousands of clones, around 84% of them appearing once. Overall study findings and caveats: Clonal diversity was possibly underestimated, and the donors were mostly white British, with more females. Seropositive at baseline were only a handful of AZD1222 recipients. Variant regions that are unmutated are reportedly the target of nearly half of spike-specific TCRs. Repertoires were collected only later (after the peak T cell response had occurred).

The receptor comes from an adult in good health. This chain uses TRBV20-1 with TRBJ2-5; D gene unclear. The sequences come from peripheral blood, collected on day 0 of AZD1222 vaccination. The CDR3 spells CSAQYQETQYF. The DNA of the CDR3 is TGCAGTGCTCAGTACCAAGAGACCCAGTACTTC.